This entry lists 19 T cell receptor beta chains sequenced from one sample in a study of shared clonotypes between healthy human individuals (dated by TCRdb to about 2020). Preparation of the library involved the immunoSEQ multiplex PCR assay. Here the immuneACCESS table is served through TCRdb, limited to in-frame sequences with V and J called. Missing clones are a known gap in these copies; in checked studies unresolved V genes cover under half, and the rest lacks a known reason. The sample has 2 million to 2.5 million clones on record, around 90% of them singletons. Clones ranked in the top ten supply 0.37% of the sample. Specimen: naive CD4+ T cells from PBMCs. Explained via the paper, the cell subset or site label denotes: CD45RA+ positively selected. Source of these receptors: a man younger than 35 in good health. Some clones in this sample may be carry-over from other donors' samples.

The chain links TRBV2 to TRBJ2-1; no definite D call. Per the germline V gene, CDR1 is SNHLY and CDR2 is FYNNEI. CDR3 length: 13 residues. V lost 3 bases and J lost 9, with 12 bases in between. CDR3: CASSEGWSTEQFF. The CDR3 DNA reads as TGTGCCAGCAGTGAGGGGTGGAGTACTGAGCAGTTCTTC. Together with reference TRBV2 and TRBJ2-1, the CDR3 gives the full variable domain: EPEVTQTPSHQVTQMGQEVILRCVPISNHLYFYWYRQILGQKVEFLVSFYNNEISEKSEIFDDQFSVERPDGSNFTLKIRSTKLEDSAMYFCASSEGWSTEQFFGPGTRLTVL.

The CDR3 nucleotides read TGCGCCAGCAGTGAAAGAGGAGGGTCCCCCTTGAGCTCTGGAAACACCATATATTTT. Translation gives CASSERGGSPLSSGNTIYF. This chain links TRBV10-1 with TRBJ1-3; no clear D gene. The CDR3 is 19 amino acids. The V and J ends lost 3 bases and 0 bases respectively, with 21 bases between them. The germline CDR1 and CDR2 sequences are WNHNN and SYGVQD (reference sequence).

V gene TRBV14 combines with J gene TRBJ1-4; possibly TRBD1 for D (6 bases). CDR3 size: 15 residues. Trimming removed 4 bases from V and 7 bases from J, with 16 bases in between. CDR1 and CDR2 from the germline V gene are SGHDN and FVKESK. In nucleotides, the CDR3 is TGTGCCAGCAGCCGACAGCTCGGACAGCCTGAAAAACTGTTTTTT. Protein product: CASSRQLGQPEKLFF.

This CDR3 reads CATSMNRVYEQYF. The CDR3 nucleotides read TGTGCCACCAGCATGAACAGGGTGTACGAGCAGTACTTC. The rearrangement joins TRBV15 to TRBJ2-7; perhaps TRBD1 as D (6 bases). In germline, CDR1 is LNHNV, CDR2 YYDKDF (reference sequence). The CDR3 has 13 amino acids. V was shortened by 4 bases and J by 4 bases, with 11 bases between the two germline ends.

This clone came up a few times. The rearrangement links TRBV30 to TRBJ1-1; D unresolved. The CDR3 extends over 14 amino acids. Trimming took off 2 bases at V and 2 bases at J, with 12 bases between the two ends. The germline V gene encodes CDR1 GTSNPN and CDR2 SVGIG (reference sequence). The chain's CDR3 is CAWSKYAINTEAFF. The CDR3 DNA reads TGTGCCTGGAGTAAGTACGCTATTAACACTGAAGCTTTCTTT. Variable domain in full (rest from reference TRBV30 and TRBJ1-1): SQTIHQWPATLVQPVGSPLSLECTVEGTSNPNLYWYRQAAGRGLQLLFYSVGIGQISSEVPQNLSASRPQDRQFILSSKKLLLSDSGFYLCAWSKYAINTEAFFGQGTRLTVV.

The chain recombines TRBV9 with TRBJ2-3; either TRBD1 or TRBD2 may fit D (5 bases each). Germline V gene data show CDR1 as SGDLS and CDR2 as YYNGEE. The V and J ends lost 4 bases and 2 bases respectively, with 14 bases between them. The CDR3 spans 15 residues. The CDR3 is CASSSLWGNTDTQYF. CDR3 DNA sequence: TGTGCCAGCAGCTCCCTCTGGGGGAACACAGATACGCAGTATTTT.

The rearrangement links TRBV2 to TRBJ1-2, with TRBD1 matching 7 bases. Unmatched junction bases numbered 2, after V lost 5 bases and J lost 2 bases. Germline-derived CDR1 and CDR2 are SNHLY and FYNNEI. This CDR3 comprises 13 residues. In nucleotides, the CDR3 is TGTGCCAGCAGTCGAGGGGGCAACTATGGCTACACCTTC. Translating gives CASSRGGNYGYTF.

The V and J genes are TRBV9 and TRBJ2-5; no reliable D call. This CDR3 spans 14 amino acids. The germline gives CDR1 SGDLS, CDR2 YYNGEE. Trimming removed 1 base at V and 2 bases at J, with 9 bases between. CDR3 sequence (DNA): TGTGCCAGCAGCGTAAACGCCGATCAAGAGACCCAGTACTTC. Translation: CASSVNADQETQYF.

This clone has only one observation. The CDR3 DNA reads TGTGCCAGCAGCTTACGGCGGCCAGGAAATAGTTTCTATGGCTACACCTTC. Its protein is CASSLRRPGNSFYGYTF. The genes are TRBV5-4 and TRBJ1-2; D ambiguous. This CDR3 region has 17 residues. Germline V gives CDR1 SGHNT, CDR2 YYREEE (reference sequence). V lost 2 bases and J lost 4, with 21 bases in between.

The J gene is TRBJ1-4, the V gene TRBV6-5, with D possibly matching TRBD1 (6 bases). Germline-derived CDR1 and CDR2 are MNHEY and SVGAGI. The ends were cut back, 0 bases at V and 8 bases at J, with 16 bases in the middle. The CDR3 consists of 16 residues. CDR3 DNA: TGTGCCAGCAGTTACTCCCCGGGGGCCGGTCGGGAAAAACTGTTTTTT. It encodes CASSYSPGAGREKLFF.

In nucleotides, the CDR3 is TGTGCCAGCAGCTTAGAAGGCAGCTACGAGCAGTACTTC. This translates into CASSLEGSYEQYF. The rearrangement uses TRBV11-1 and TRBJ2-7, with D hard to call. The length of the CDR3 is 13 residues. In germline, CDR1 is SGHAT, CDR2 FQDESV (reference sequence). Trimming took 1 base from V and 3 from J, leaving 7 bases between them.

The rearrangement uses TRBV28 and TRBJ1-1; TRBD1 might be the D (5 bases). CDR3 length equals 16 residues. The ends were cut back, 7 bases at V and 0 bases at J, with 18 bases in the middle. Germline CDR1 and CDR2: MDHEN and SYDVKM. The CDR3 region is CASTNTGAAMNTEAFF. CDR3 coding DNA: TGTGCCAGCACCAACACAGGCGCAGCAATGAACACTGAAGCTTTCTTT.

The V gene is TRBV6-4, the J gene TRBJ2-3; TRBD2 matches 11 bases. CDR3 length equals 15 residues. Germline assignment: CDR1 MRHNA and CDR2 SNTAGT. The J segment lost 4 bases and the V segment lost 6 bases, leaving 6 bases of the junction unmatched. CDR3 bases: TGTGCCAGCAGCGCACTAGCGGGGGTCCCAGATACGCAGTATTTT. This translates into CASSALAGVPDTQYF.

The V call is TRBV11-2, the J call TRBJ1-1, with 7 bases aligning to TRBD1. In germline, CDR1 is SGHAT, CDR2 FQNNGV. The CDR3 is 15 amino acids. The ends lost 6 bases at V and 0 bases at J; junction bases unmatched: 7. The CDR3 bases are TGTGCCAGCAGAGGACCGACAGGGTTGAACACTGAAGCTTTCTTT. Translation gives CASRGPTGLNTEAFF.

This chain links TRBV25-1 with TRBJ1-5, with a weak D call TRBD1 (6 bases). V lost 8 bases, J lost 3 bases, and 11 bases lay in between. CDR1 is MGHDK, CDR2 SYGVNS, per germline. This CDR3 is built from 13 residues. The DNA of the CDR3 is TGTGCCAGCCAACAGGGCTCCAATCAGCCCCAGCATTTT. Translating it yields CASQQGSNQPQHF. Combining the CDR3 with reference TRBV25-1 and TRBJ1-5 gives the whole variable domain EADIYQTPRYLVIGTGKKITLECSQTMGHDKMYWYQQDPGMELHLIHYSYGVNSTEKGDLSSESTVSRIRTEHFPLTLESARPSHTSQYLCASQQGSNQPQHFGDGTRLSIL.

The V call is TRBV5-1, the J call TRBJ1-4, with TRBD1 matching over 7 bases. The CDR3 has 14 amino acids. The germline V gene encodes CDR1 SGHRS and CDR2 YFSETQ. Trimming removed 4 bases from V and 6 bases from J; junction bases left unmatched: 6. The CDR3 loop is CASSLLGTDEKLFF. The DNA for the CDR3 is TGCGCCAGCAGCCTTCTCGGGACAGATGAAAAACTGTTTTTT.

This clone was seen just once. The gene calls are TRBV5-1 and TRBJ2-1; 11 bases are shared with TRBD2. Germline loops: CDR1 SGHRS, CDR2 YFSETQ. This CDR3 region has 15 residues. After removal of 0 bases from V and 10 bases from J, the junction contained 6 bases not matched to a gene. The CDR3 bases are TGCGCCAGCAGCTTGGAGGTAGCGGGAGGGCGGGAGCAGTTCTTC. Its translation is CASSLEVAGGREQFF.

Worth noting for this clone: Additional DNA sequences in this sample encode the identical CDR3. The chain carries TRBV6-5 and TRBJ1-1; no definite D call. The CDR3 has 12 residues. The V and J ends lost 0 bases and 7 bases respectively, with 6 bases between them. Germline lookup yields CDR1 MNHEY and CDR2 SVGAGI. The CDR3 coding sequence is TGTGCCAGCAGTTACTCGAGAGGTGAAGCTTTCTTT. Protein product: CASSYSRGEAFF.

This clone showed up just once. The chain uses TRBV5-1 and TRBJ1-4; 9 bases align to TRBD1. The CDR3 has 16 amino acids. The germline gives CDR1 SGHRS, CDR2 YFSETQ. The J segment lost 7 bases and the V segment lost 1 base, leaving 8 bases of the junction unmatched. CDR3 loop: CASSLFSPGQGEKLFF. The CDR3, as DNA: TGCGCCAGCAGCTTGTTTTCCCCGGGACAGGGTGAAAAACTGTTTTTT.